This T cell receptor (beta chain) was captured by sequencing in a study of OX40 agonist ivuxolimab in advanced cancers. Study at large: Under the entry rules, prior anti-PD-1, anti-PD-L1 or anti-CTLA-4 therapy was allowed, and approximately 40% had some. Overall study findings and caveats: Several nonresponders also turned out to have low normalized T-cell clonal expansion.

The protocol was immunoSEQ multiplex PCR, while the TCRdb copy is restricted to in-frame clones and leaves out a portion. The top ten hold 0.6% to 0.8% of the sample, which has just over 60,000 clones, roughly 90% seen once. There are 14 residues in the CDR3. Germline values: CDR1 SGHDT, CDR2 YYEEEE. V gave up 1 base and J gave up 4 bases; unmatched junction bases: 3. Turning to this clone: The antigen remains undetermined.

Anyone with autoimmune disease history or systemic immunosuppression was excluded. Sequencing used CD4+ or CD8+ T cells sorted from blood, obtained in a trial of the OX40 agonist ivuxolimab. This TCR came from an adult with an advanced solid tumor such as melanoma, head and neck, liver or kidney cancer. The rearrangement uses TRBV5-6 and TRBJ2-7; 9 nucleotides align to TRBD2. CDR3: CASSLPSGAYEQYF. CDR3 DNA sequence: TGTGCCAGCAGCTTGCCTAGCGGGGCTTACGAGCAGTACTTC.